Listed below are T cell receptor beta chains from one sample, sequenced in a study of OX40 agonist ivuxolimab in advanced cancers. Assay: immunoSEQ multiplex PCR; the TCRdb copy retains only in-frame clones and omits some. The data show 40,000 or so clones, 75% to 90% seen once. The sample consisted of CD4+ or CD8+ T cells sorted from blood, taken in a trial of the OX40 agonist ivuxolimab. These receptors were obtained from an adult with an advanced solid tumor such as melanoma, head and neck, liver or kidney cancer. CDR3s include the opening cysteine and the closing phenylalanine or tryptophan. Each record gives: CDR3 DNA, CDR3 protein, D gene, V gene, J gene, clone size. The D gene is left open where the match is weak. The listing skips clone size in some rows; elsewhere it reads once, few, many or a size class.

TGTGCCAGCAGCTCTTGGTCACGGGGGCTCGCAGAAGCTTTCTTT	CASSSWSRGLAEAFF	NA	TRBV9	TRBJ1-1	NA
TGTGCCAGCAGCAAAGGGCTCAGGGAAGTGCAGACCCAGTACTTC	CASSKGLREVQTQYF	NA	TRBV21-1	TRBJ2-5	few
TGTGCCAGCAGCAAGCGATCCGACGATAGCAATCAGCCCCAGCATTTT	CASSKRSDDSNQPQHF	NA	TRBV21-1	TRBJ1-5	once
TGTGCCAGCAGCTACGGGACAGATGGAGAGACCCAGTACTTC	CASSYGTDGETQYF	TRBD1	TRBV7-3	TRBJ2-5	NA
TGTGCCAGCAGCTTGTTGTATCGACCCTCTGGAAACACCATATATTTT	CASSLLYRPSGNTIYF	NA	TRBV7-2	TRBJ1-3	NA
TGTGCCAGTAGTACTCGAGCGGTTTCGTCCAATGAGCAGTTCTTC	CASSTRAVSSNEQFF	NA	TRBV19	TRBJ2-1	NA
TGTGCCAGCAGCCCCGGGTTCAGAGGGGAGCAGTACTTC	CASSPGFRGEQYF	NA	TRBV9	TRBJ2-7	NA
TGTGCCTGGAGCCTTGCTGGAGAGACCCAGTACTTC	CAWSLAGETQYF	NA	TRBV30	TRBJ2-5	once
TGTGCCAGCAGCTTACTAGGGCGCCAAGAGACCCAGTACTTC	CASSLLGRQETQYF	NA	TRBV11-2	TRBJ2-5	NA
TGTGCCAGCAGCTTGGTTCCGGGGTACGATAATTCACCCCTCCACTTT	CASSLVPGYDNSPLHF	NA	TRBV5-4	TRBJ1-6	NA
TGTGCCAGCAGGAACAGAGGGGGGCCCACTGAAGCTTTCTTT	CASRNRGGPTEAFF	NA	TRBV6-5	TRBJ1-1	NA
TGTGCCAGCGGACAGGGCGCCGAGACCCAGTACTTC	CASGQGAETQYF	TRBD1	TRBV19	TRBJ2-5	once
TGCGCCAGCAGTGAGCGGACGATCGCAGGGCAAGGCAATCAGCCCCAGCATTTT	CASSERTIAGQGNQPQHF	NA	TRBV10-2	TRBJ1-5	NA
TGTGCCAGCAGCGTGGGACTAGCGGTTAACACCGGGGAGCTGTTTTTT	CASSVGLAVNTGELFF	TRBD2	TRBV9	TRBJ2-2	NA
TGCAGCGTGAGGGACAGCCAGTATCAGCCCCAGCATTTT	CSVRDSQYQPQHF	TRBD1	TRBV29-1	TRBJ1-5	NA
TGTGCCAGTAGTGCGCAGGGGAAAGTCTCTGAAGCTTTCTTT	CASSAQGKVSEAFF	NA	TRBV19	TRBJ1-1	NA
TGTGCCAGCAGTCCCGGGACTAGCGGGGGACAAGAGACCCAGTACTTC	CASSPGTSGGQETQYF	TRBD2	TRBV6-6	TRBJ2-5	NA
TGTGCCAGCAAGGGACAGGGTGCAACTAATGAAAAACTGTTTTTT	CASKGQGATNEKLFF	TRBD1	TRBV6-5	TRBJ1-4	NA
TGTGCCAGCAGGGACAGGGGAGGGGGAGATACGCAGTATTTT	CASRDRGGGDTQYF	TRBD1	TRBV2	TRBJ2-3	NA
TGTGCCAGCAGCGCATCGGGACAAGTCGGCGGGGAGCTGTTTTTT	CASSASGQVGGELFF	NA	TRBV7-8	TRBJ2-2	NA
TGTGCCAGTAGCAAGACAGTCTCCTACGAGCAGTACTTC	CASSKTVSYEQYF	NA	TRBV19	TRBJ2-7	NA